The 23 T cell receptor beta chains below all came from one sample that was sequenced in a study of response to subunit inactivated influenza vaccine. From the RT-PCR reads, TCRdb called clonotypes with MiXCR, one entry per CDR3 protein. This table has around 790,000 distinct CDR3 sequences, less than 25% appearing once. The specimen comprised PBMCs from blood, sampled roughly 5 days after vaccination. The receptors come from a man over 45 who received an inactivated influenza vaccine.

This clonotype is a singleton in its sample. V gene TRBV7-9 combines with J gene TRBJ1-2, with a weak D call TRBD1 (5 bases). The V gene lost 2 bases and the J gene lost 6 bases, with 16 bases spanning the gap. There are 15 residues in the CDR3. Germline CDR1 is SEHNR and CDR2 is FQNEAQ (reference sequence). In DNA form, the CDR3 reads TGTGCCAGCAGCTTACCTCAGGCCCGGGGGGATGGCTACACCTTC. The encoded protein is CASSLPQARGDGYTF.

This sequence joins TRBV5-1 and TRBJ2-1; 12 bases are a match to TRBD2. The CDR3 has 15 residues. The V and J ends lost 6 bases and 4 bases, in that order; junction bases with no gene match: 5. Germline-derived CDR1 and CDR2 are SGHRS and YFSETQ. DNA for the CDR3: TGCGCCAGCAACCCTAGCGGGAGGGATTACAATGAGCAGTTCTTC. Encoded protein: CASNPSGRDYNEQFF. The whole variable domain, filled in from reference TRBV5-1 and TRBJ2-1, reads KAGVTQTPRYLIKTRGQQVTLSCSPISGHRSVSWYQQTPGQGLQFLFEYFSETQRNKGNFPGRFSGRQFSNSRSEMNVSTLELGDSALYLCASNPSGRDYNEQFFGPGTRLTVL.

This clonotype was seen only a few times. The CDR3 DNA reads TGTGCCAGCAGCCTCGGGACTAGCGGGGCGTCGGGGACCCAGTACTTC. Translating it yields CASSLGTSGASGTQYF. The chain carries TRBV3-1 and TRBJ2-5, with 13 bases fitting TRBD2. This CDR3 has 16 amino acids. Losses at the gene ends were 4 bases for V and 7 bases for J; bases not matched to a gene: 9. Germline CDR1 reads LGHDT; CDR2 reads YNNKEL (reference sequence).

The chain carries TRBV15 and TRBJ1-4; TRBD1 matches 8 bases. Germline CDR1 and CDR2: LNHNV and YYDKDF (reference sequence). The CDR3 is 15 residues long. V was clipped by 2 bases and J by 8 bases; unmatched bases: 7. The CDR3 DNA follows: TGTGCCACCAGCAGACAGGGGGCAATAGGGGAAAAACTGTTTTTT. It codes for CATSRQGAIGEKLFF.

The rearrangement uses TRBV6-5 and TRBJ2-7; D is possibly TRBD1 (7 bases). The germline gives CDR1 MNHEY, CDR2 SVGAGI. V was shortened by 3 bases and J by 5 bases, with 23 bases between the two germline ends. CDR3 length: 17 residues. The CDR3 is CASSYSHYDRDWNEQYF. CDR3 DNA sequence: TGTGCCAGCAGTTATTCCCATTACGACAGGGACTGGAACGAGCAGTACTTC.

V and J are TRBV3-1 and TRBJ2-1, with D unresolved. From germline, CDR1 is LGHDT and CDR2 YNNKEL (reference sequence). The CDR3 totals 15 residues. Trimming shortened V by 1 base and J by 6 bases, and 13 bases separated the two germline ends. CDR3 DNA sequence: TGTGCCAGCAGCCAAGGGTTCCAGGTTACCAATGAGCAGTTCTTC. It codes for CASSQGFQVTNEQFF.

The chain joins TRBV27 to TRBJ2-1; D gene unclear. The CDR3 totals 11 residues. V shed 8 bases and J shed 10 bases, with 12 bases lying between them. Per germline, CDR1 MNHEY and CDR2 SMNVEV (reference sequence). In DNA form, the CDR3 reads TGTGCCAGCGGAAGTGGCTGGGAGCAGTTCTTC. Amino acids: CASGSGWEQFF.

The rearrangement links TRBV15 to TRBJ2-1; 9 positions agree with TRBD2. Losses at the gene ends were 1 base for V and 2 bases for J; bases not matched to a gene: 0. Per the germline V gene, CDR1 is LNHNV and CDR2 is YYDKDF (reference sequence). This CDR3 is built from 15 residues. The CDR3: CATSRGGGAYNEQFF. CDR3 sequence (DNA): TGTGCCACCAGCAGAGGCGGGGGGGCCTACAATGAGCAGTTCTTC.

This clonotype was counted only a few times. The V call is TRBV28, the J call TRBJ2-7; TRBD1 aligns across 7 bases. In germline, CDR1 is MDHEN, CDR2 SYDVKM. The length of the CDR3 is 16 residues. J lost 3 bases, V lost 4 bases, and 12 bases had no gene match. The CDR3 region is CASSSHGQVSDYEQYF. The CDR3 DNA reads TGTGCCAGCAGTTCCCACGGACAGGTGTCCGACTACGAGCAGTACTTC. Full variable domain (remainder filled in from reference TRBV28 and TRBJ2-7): DVKVTQSSRYLVKRTGEKVFLECVQDMDHENMFWYRQDPGLGLRLIYFSYDVKMKEKGDIPEGYSVSREKKERFSLILESASTNQTSMYLCASSSHGQVSDYEQYFGPGTRLTVT.

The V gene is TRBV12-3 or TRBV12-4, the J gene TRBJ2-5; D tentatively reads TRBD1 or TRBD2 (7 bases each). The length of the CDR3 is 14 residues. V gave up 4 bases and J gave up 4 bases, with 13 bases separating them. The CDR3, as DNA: TGTGCCAGCAGTTCGACAGGGAGGGCAGAGACCCAGTACTTC. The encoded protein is CASSSTGRAETQYF.

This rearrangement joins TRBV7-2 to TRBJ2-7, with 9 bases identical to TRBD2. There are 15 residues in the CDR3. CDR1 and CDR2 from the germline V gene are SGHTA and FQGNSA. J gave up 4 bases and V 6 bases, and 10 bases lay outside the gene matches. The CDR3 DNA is TGTGCCAGCAGACCAACTAGCGGGCTTAGTTACGAGCAGTACTTC. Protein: CASRPTSGLSYEQYF.

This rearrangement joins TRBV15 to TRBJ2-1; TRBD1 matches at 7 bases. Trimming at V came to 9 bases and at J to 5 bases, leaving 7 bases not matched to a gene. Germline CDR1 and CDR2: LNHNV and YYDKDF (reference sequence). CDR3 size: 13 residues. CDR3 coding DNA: TGTGCCACTGCAACGACAGGGAACAATGAGCAGTTCTTC. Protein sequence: CATATTGNNEQFF.

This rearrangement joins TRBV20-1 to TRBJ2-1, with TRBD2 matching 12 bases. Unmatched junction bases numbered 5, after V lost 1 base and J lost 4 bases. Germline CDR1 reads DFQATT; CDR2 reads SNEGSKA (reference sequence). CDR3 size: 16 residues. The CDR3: CSARAASGRAYNEQFF. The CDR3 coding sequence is TGCAGTGCTAGAGCGGCTAGCGGGAGGGCGTACAATGAGCAGTTCTTC.

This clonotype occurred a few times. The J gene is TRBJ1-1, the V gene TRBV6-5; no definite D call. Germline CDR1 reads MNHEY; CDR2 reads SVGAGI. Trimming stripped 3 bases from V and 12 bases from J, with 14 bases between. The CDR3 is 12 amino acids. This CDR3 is CASSYPPGGTFF. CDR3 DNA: TGTGCCAGCAGTTATCCCCCCGGTGGGACTTTCTTT.

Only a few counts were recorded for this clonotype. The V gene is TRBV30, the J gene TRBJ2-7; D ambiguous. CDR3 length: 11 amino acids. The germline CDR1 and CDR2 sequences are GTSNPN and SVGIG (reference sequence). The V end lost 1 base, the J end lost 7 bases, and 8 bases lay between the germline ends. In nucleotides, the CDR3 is TGTGCCTGGAGTGAATACACTGAGCAGTACTTC. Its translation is CAWSEYTEQYF.

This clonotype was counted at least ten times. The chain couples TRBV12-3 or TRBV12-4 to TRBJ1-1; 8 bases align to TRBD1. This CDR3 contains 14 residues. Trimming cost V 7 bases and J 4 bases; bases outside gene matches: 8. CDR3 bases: TGTGCCAGCACTGGACAGGGAATTTCCACTGAAGCTTTCTTT. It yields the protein CASTGQGISTEAFF.

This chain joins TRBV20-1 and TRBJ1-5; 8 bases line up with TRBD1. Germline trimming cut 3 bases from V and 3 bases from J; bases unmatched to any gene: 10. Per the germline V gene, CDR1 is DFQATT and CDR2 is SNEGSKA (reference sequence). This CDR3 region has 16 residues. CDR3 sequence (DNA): TGCAGTGCTAGTAAGGGACAGGAGGCCTACAATCAGCCCCAGCATTTT. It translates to CSASKGQEAYNQPQHF.

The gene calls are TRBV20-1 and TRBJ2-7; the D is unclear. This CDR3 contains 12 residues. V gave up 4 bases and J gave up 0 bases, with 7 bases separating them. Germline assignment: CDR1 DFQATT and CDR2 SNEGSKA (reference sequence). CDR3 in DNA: TGCAGTGCTACAAAATCCTCCTACGAGCAGTACTTC. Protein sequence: CSATKSSYEQYF.

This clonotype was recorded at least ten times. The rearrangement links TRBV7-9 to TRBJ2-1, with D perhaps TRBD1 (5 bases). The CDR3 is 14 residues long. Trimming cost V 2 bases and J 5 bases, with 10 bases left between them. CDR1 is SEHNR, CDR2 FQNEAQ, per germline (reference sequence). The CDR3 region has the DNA TGTGCCAGCAGCTTAACTCAGGGTCACAATGAGCAGTTCTTC. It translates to CASSLTQGHNEQFF.

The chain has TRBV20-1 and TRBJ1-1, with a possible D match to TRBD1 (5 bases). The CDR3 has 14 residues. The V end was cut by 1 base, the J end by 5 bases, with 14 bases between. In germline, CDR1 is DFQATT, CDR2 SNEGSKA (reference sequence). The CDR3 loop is CSARGPGEGTEAFF. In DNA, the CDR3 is TGCAGTGCTAGAGGGCCGGGGGAAGGAACTGAAGCTTTCTTT.

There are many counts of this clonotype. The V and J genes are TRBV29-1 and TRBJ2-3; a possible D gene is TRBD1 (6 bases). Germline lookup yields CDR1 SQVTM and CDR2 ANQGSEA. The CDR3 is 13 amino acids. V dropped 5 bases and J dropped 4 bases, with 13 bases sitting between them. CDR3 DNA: TGCAGCGTTTCCAGGGGTAGGGCAGATACGCAGTATTTT. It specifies CSVSRGRADTQYF.

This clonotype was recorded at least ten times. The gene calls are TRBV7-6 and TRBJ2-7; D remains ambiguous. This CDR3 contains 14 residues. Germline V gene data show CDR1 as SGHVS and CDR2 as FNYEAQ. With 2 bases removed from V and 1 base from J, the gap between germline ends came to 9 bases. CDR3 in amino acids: CASSLQDKSYEQYF. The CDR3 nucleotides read TGTGCCAGCAGCTTACAAGACAAATCCTACGAGCAGTACTTC.

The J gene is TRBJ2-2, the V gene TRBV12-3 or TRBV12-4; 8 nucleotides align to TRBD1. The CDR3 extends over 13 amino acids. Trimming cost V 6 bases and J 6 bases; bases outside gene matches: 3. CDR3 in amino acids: CASRTTGAGELFF. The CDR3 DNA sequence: TGTGCCAGCAGAACGACAGGGGCCGGGGAGCTGTTTTTT.